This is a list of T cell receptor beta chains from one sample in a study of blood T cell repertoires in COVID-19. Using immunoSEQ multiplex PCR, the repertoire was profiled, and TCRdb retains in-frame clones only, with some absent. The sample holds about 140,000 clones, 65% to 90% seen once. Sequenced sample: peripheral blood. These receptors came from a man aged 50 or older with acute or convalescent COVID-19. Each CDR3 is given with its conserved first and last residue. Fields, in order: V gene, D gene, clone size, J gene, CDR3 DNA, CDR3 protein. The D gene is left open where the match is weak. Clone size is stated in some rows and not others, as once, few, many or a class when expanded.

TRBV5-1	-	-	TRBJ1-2	TGCGCCAGCAGCGAAGACTGGGCTAACTATGGCTACACCTTC	CASSEDWANYGYTF
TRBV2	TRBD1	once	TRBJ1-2	TGTGCCGGCCACAGGGGAACGAGTCATGGCTACACCTTC	CAGHRGTSHGYTF
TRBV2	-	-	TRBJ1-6	TGTGCCAGCGGGAGGGGGACTGATAATTCACCCCTCCACTTT	CASGRGTDNSPLHF
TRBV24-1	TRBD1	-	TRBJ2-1	TGTGCCACCAGTGATTCAAAACGGGACAGGGAATTCTTC	CATSDSKRDREFF
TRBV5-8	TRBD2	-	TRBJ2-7	TGTGCCAGCAGCTTGGCCTTTGCGGGAGTCGGTTACGAGCAGTACTTC	CASSLAFAGVGYEQYF
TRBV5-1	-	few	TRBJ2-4	TGCGCCAGCAGCACAGACAGAAACATTCAGTACTTC	CASSTDRNIQYF
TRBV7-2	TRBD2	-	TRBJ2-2	TGTGCCAGCAGCTTAGGGGCAGCGGGGGAGAACACCGGGGAGCTGTTTTTT	CASSLGAAGENTGELFF
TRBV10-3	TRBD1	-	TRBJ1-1	TGTGCCATCAGTCCCCGGACAGGAAAAAAGATGAACACTGAAGCTTTCTTT	CAISPRTGKKMNTEAFF
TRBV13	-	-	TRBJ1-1	TGTGCCAGCAGCATCGTGAGTACTGAAGCTTTCTTT	CASSIVSTEAFF
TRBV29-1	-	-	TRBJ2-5	TGCAGCGTTGAGCACATGGGACATCAGGCGGAGACCCAGTACTTC	CSVEHMGHQAETQYF
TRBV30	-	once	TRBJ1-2	TGTGCCTGGAAGAACAATGGCTACACCTTC	CAWKNNGYTF
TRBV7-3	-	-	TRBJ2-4	TGTGCCAGCAGCTTAACAGGGGAAAACATTCAGTACTTC	CASSLTGENIQYF
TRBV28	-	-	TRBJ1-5	TGTGCCATCAAACGACCCGACAGCCGCAATCAGCCCCAGCATTTT	CAIKRPDSRNQPQHF